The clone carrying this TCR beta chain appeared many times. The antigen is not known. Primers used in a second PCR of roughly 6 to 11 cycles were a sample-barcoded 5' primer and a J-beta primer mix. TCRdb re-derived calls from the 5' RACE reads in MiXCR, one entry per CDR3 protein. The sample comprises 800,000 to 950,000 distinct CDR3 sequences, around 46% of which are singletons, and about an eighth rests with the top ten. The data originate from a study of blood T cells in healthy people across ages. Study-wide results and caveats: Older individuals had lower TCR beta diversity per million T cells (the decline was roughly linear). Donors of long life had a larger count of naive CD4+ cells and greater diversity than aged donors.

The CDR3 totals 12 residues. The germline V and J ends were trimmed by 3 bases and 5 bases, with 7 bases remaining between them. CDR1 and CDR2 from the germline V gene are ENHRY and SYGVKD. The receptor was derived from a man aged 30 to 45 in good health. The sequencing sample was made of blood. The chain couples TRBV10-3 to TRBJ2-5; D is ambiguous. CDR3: CAISDRGETQYF. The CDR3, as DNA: TGTGCCATCAGTGATCGTGGGGAGACCCAGTACTTC.